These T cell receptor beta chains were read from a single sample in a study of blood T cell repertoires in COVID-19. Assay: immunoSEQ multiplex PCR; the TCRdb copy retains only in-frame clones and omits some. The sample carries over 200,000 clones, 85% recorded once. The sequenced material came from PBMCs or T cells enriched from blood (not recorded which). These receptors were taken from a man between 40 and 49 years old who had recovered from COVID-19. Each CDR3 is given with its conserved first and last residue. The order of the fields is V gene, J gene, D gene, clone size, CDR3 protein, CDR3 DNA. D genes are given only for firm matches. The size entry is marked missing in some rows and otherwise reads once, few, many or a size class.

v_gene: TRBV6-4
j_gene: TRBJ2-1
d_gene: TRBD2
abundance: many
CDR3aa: CASSDGTSNEQFF
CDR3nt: TGTGCCAGCAGTGACGGGACTAGCAATGAGCAGTTCTTC

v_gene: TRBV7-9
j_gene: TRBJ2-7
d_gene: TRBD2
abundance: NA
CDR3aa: CASSGSWGGSLAATYEQYF
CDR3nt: TGTGCCAGCAGCGGGTCGTGGGGGGGAAGTCTAGCGGCGACCTACGAGCAGTACTTC

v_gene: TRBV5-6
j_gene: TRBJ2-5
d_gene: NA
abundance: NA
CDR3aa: CASSYRDQETQYF
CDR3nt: TGTGCCAGCAGCTATAGAGACCAAGAGACCCAGTACTTC

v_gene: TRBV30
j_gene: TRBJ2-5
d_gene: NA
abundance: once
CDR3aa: CAWSAIQETQYF
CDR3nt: TGTGCCTGGAGTGCCATCCAAGAGACCCAGTACTTC

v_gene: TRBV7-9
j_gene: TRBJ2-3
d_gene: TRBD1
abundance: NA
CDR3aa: CASSVGQGGSDTQYF
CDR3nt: TGTGCCAGCAGCGTGGGACAGGGTGGATCAGATACGCAGTATTTT

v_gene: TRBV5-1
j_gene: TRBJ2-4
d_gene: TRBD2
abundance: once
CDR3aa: CASSVSGSPGNIQYF
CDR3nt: TGCGCCAGCAGCGTGAGCGGGAGCCCGGGAAACATTCAGTACTTC

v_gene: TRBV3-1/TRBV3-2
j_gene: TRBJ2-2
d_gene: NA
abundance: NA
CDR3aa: CASRPTAGELFF
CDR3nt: TGTGCCAGCCGCCCTACGGCCGGGGAGCTGTTTTTT

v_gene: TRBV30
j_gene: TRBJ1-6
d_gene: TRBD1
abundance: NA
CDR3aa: CAWRPPGQNNSPLHF
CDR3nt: TGTGCCTGGAGGCCCCCGGGACAGAATAATTCACCCCTCCACTTT

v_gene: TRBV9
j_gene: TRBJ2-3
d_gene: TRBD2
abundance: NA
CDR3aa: CASSGLAGGPGTDTQYF
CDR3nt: TGTGCCAGCAGCGGTCTAGCGGGAGGGCCCGGCACAGATACGCAGTATTTT

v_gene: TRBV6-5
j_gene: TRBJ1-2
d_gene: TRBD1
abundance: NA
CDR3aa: CASSSETGGSYGYTF
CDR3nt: TGTGCCAGCAGTTCCGAGACAGGGGGCAGCTATGGCTACACCTTC

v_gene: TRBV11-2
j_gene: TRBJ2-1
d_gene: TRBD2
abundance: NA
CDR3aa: CASSPRPGGRYNEQFF
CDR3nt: TGTGCCAGCAGCCCCCGTCCGGGAGGGCGATACAATGAGCAGTTCTTC

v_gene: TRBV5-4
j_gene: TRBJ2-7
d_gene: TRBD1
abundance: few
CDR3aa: CASSPGQGPYEQYF
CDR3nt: TGTGCCAGCAGCCCTGGACAGGGCCCCTACGAGCAGTACTTC

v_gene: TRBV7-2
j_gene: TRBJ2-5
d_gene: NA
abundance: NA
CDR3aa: CASSFSRQETQYF
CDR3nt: TGTGCCAGCAGCTTCTCCCGGCAAGAGACCCAGTACTTC

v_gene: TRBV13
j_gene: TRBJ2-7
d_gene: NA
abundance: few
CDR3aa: CASSLKGRREQYF
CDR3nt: TGTGCCAGCAGCTTAAAGGGGAGGAGGGAGCAGTACTTC

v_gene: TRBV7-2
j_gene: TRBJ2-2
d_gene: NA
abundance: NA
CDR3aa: CASSLGSGVGTGELFF
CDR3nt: TGTGCCAGCAGCTTAGGCTCGGGAGTTGGCACCGGGGAGCTGTTTTTT

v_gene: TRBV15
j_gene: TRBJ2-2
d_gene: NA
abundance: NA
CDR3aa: CATSRVVVSGELFF
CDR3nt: TGTGCCACCAGCAGAGTGGTAGTCTCCGGGGAGCTGTTTTTT

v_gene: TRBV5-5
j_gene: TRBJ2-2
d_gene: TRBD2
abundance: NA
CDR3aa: CASSLPRTSGNTGELFF
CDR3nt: TGTGCCAGCAGCTTACCGCGGACTAGCGGGAACACCGGGGAGCTGTTTTTT

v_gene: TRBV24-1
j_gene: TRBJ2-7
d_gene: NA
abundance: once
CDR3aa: CATSAPGQESYYEQYF
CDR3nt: TGTGCCACCAGTGCACCGGGACAAGAAAGTTACTACGAGCAGTACTTC

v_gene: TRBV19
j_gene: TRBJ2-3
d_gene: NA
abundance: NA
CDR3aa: CASSKWRDTDTQYF
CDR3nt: TGTGCCAGTAGCAAGTGGAGGGACACAGATACGCAGTATTTT

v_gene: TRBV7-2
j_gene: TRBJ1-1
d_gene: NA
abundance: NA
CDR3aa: CASSSGDIQGTGSAFF
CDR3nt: TGTGCCAGCAGCTCCGGGGACATCCAGGGCACTGGAAGTGCTTTCTTT

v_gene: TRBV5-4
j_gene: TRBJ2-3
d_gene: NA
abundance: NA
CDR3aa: CASRRTSTDTQYF
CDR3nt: TGTGCCAGCAGGCGCACTAGCACAGATACGCAGTATTTT

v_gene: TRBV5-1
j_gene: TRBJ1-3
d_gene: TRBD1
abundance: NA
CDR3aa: CASSSGTESPFF
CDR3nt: TGCGCCAGCAGCTCCGGGACAGAATCACCGTTTTTT

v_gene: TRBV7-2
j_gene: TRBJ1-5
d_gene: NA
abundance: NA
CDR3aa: CASSLAFKGAGGQPQHF
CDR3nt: TGTGCCAGCAGCTTAGCCTTTAAGGGAGCTGGTGGGCAGCCCCAGCATTTT

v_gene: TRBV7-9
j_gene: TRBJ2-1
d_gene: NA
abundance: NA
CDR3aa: CASSSTLGDEQFF
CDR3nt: NA

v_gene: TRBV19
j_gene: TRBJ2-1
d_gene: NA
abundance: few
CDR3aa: CASSPRFRNEQFF
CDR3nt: TGTGCCAGTAGTCCCCGGTTCAGGAATGAGCAGTTCTTC

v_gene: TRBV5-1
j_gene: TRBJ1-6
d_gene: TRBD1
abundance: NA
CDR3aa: CASSRRDRGVSPLHF
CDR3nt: TGCGCCAGCAGCCGGCGGGACAGGGGAGTGTCACCCCTCCACTTT

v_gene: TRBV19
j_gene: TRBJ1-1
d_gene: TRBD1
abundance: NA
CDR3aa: CASGTGGAVNTEAFF
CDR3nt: TGTGCCAGTGGGACAGGGGGCGCTGTGAACACTGAAGCTTTCTTT

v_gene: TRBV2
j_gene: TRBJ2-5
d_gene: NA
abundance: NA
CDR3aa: CASSTGSETQYF
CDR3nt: TGTGCCAGCAGTACAGGGTCGGAGACCCAGTACTTC

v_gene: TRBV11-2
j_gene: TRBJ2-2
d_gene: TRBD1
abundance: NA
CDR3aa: CASSSYRDSSTGELFF
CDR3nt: TGTGCCAGCAGTTCCTACCGGGACAGCTCAACCGGGGAGCTGTTTTTT

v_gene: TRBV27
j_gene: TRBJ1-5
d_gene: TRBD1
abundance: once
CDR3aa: CASRGQGFNQPQHF
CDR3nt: TGTGCCAGCAGGGGACAGGGGTTTAATCAGCCCCAGCATTTT

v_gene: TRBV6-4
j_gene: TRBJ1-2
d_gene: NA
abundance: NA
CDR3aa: CASSDSGLGYTF
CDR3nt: TGTGCCAGCAGTGATTCAGGGTTGGGCTACACCTTC

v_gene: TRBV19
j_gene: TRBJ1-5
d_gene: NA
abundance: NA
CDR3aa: CASRRESNQPQHF
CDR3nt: TGTGCCAGTAGACGGGAGAGCAATCAGCCCCAGCATTTT

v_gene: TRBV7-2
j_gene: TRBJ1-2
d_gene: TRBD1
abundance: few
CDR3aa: CASKEGQSFGGYTF
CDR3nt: TGTGCCAGTAAAGAGGGACAGTCCTTCGGTGGCTACACCTTC

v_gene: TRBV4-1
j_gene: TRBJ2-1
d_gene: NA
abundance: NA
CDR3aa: CASSPTQTRDEQFF
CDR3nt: TGCGCCAGCAGCCCCACCCAGACTAGGGATGAGCAGTTCTTC

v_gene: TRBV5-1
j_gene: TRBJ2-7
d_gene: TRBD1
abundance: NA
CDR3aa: CASSYGTVTYEQYF
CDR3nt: TGCGCCAGTTCTTACGGGACAGTTACCTACGAGCAGTACTTC

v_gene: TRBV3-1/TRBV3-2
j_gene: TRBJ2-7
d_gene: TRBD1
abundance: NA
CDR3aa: CASSRQGAGEQYF
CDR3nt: TGTGCCAGCAGCCGGCAGGGGGCAGGCGAGCAGTACTTC

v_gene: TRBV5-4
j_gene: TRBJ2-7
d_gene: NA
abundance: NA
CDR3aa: CASSLRFTGDEQYF
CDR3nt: TGTGCCAGCAGCTTACGCTTTACAGGAGACGAGCAGTACTTC

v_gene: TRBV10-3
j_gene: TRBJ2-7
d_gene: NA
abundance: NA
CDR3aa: CAISDGRVEQYF
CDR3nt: TGTGCCATCAGTGACGGCAGGGTCGAGCAGTACTTC